These 10 T cell receptor beta chains were sequenced from one sample in a study of T cell changes during pregnancy in multiple sclerosis. This table comes from immunoSEQ multiplex PCR, and its TCRdb copy is limited to in-frame clones, with some not included. The table shows 65,000 to 95,000 clones, with 94% occurring only once. Sequences were derived from peripheral blood, sampled in the second trimester of pregnancy. The receptors stem from a female donor in good health, enrolled as a control in a pregnancy study.

The chain is built from TRBV6-6 and TRBJ1-1; D is perhaps TRBD1 (6 bases). Germline loops: CDR1 MNHNY, CDR2 SVGAGI (reference sequence). The CDR3 consists of 14 residues. The V and J ends lost 6 bases and 1 base respectively, with 12 bases between them. This chain's CDR3 is CASSLGHPNTEAFF. The DNA of the CDR3 is TGTGCCAGCAGCCTGGGACACCCGAACACTGAAGCTTTCTTT.

The rearrangement links TRBV18 to TRBJ2-6; 9 nucleotides agree with TRBD2. V shed 3 bases, J shed 3 bases, and the junction held 9 bases outside the gene matches. Germline CDR1 reads KGHSH; CDR2 reads LQKENI. The length of the CDR3 is 18 residues. The CDR3 reads CASSPVNEAGGGANVLTF. Written as DNA, the CDR3 is TGTGCCAGCTCACCGGTCAACGAAGCGGGAGGTGGGGCCAACGTCCTGACTTTC.

The chain carries TRBV19 and TRBJ1-3, with TRBD1 matching 7 bases. The germline gives CDR1 LNHDA, CDR2 SQIVND (reference sequence). V shed 10 bases, J shed 0 bases, and the junction held 6 bases outside the gene matches. This CDR3 contains 14 residues. CDR3: CATRDSSSGNTIYF. The CDR3 DNA reads TGTGCCACTCGGGACAGCAGCTCTGGAAACACCATATATTTT.

The chain uses TRBV5-1 and TRBJ2-1; 7 positions agree with TRBD2. Trimming took 0 bases from V and 8 from J; bases not matched to a gene: 11. The CDR3 is made up of 16 amino acids. Germline loops: CDR1 SGHRS, CDR2 YFSETQ. CDR3 loop: CASSLAVSSGYDEQFF. The CDR3 DNA sequence: TGCGCCAGCAGCTTGGCCGTGTCTAGCGGCTATGATGAGCAGTTCTTC.

The chain links TRBV4-1 to TRBJ2-5, with a possible D match to TRBD1 (6 bases). Deletions cut 1 base from V and 6 bases from J, with 12 bases between. CDR3 size: 14 residues. Germline V CDR1 and CDR2: MGHRA, YSYEKL. For the CDR3, the DNA is TGCGCCAGCAGCCAAGGTCTGGGGGCAAAGACCCAGTACTTC. It yields the protein CASSQGLGAKTQYF.

The chain combines TRBV19 with TRBJ1-4; D is ambiguous. Germline assignment: CDR1 LNHDA and CDR2 SQIVND (reference sequence). V shed 7 bases and J shed 5 bases, with 8 bases lying between them. The CDR3 is made up of 12 amino acids. This CDR3 is CASTGGNEKLFF. CDR3 DNA sequence: TGTGCCAGTACGGGAGGAAATGAAAAACTGTTTTTT. Full variable domain (outside the CDR3, taken from reference TRBV19 and TRBJ1-4): DGGITQSPKYLFRKEGQNVTLSCEQNLNHDAMYWYRQDPGQGLRLIYYSQIVNDFQKGDIAEGYSVSREKKESFPLTVTSAQKNPTAFYLCASTGGNEKLFFGSGTQLSVL.

This sequence joins TRBV7-2 and TRBJ1-5, with D possibly matching TRBD1 (5 bases). Germline assignment: CDR1 SGHTA and CDR2 FQGNSA. This CDR3 contains 16 residues. Trimming took off 2 bases at V and 0 bases at J, with 11 bases between the two ends. The chain's CDR3 is CASSLYAGDSNQPQHF. Written as DNA, the CDR3 is TGTGCCAGCAGCTTATATGCGGGGGATAGCAATCAGCCCCAGCATTTT.

The chain is built from TRBV18 and TRBJ1-1; D is undetermined. Germline CDR1 is KGHSH and CDR2 is LQKENI. V was cut by 9 bases and J by 0 bases, with 11 bases left in between. CDR3 length equals 13 residues. The CDR3: CASSTQLNTEAFF. The CDR3 nucleotides read TGTGCCAGTTCCACACAGCTGAACACTGAAGCTTTCTTT.

The gene calls are TRBV6-5 and TRBJ1-1, with D possibly TRBD1 on 6 matching bases. The CDR3 is made up of 14 amino acids. Trimming cost V 7 bases and J 2 bases, with 14 bases left between them. CDR1 and CDR2 from the germline V gene are MNHEY and SVGAGI. The CDR3 region has the DNA TGTGCCAGCACCCAGACAGGCGTTAACACTGAAGCTTTCTTT. Its translation is CASTQTGVNTEAFF.

This chain connects TRBV13 to TRBJ2-7; D unresolved. CDR1 is PRHDT and CDR2 is FYEKMQ in the germline V gene (reference sequence). The CDR3 is 14 residues long. The V gene lost 5 bases and the J gene lost 0 bases, with 11 bases spanning the gap. The CDR3 region is CASSDRLSSYEQYF. In DNA, the CDR3 is TGTGCCAGCAGCGACCGACTGAGCTCCTACGAGCAGTACTTC.